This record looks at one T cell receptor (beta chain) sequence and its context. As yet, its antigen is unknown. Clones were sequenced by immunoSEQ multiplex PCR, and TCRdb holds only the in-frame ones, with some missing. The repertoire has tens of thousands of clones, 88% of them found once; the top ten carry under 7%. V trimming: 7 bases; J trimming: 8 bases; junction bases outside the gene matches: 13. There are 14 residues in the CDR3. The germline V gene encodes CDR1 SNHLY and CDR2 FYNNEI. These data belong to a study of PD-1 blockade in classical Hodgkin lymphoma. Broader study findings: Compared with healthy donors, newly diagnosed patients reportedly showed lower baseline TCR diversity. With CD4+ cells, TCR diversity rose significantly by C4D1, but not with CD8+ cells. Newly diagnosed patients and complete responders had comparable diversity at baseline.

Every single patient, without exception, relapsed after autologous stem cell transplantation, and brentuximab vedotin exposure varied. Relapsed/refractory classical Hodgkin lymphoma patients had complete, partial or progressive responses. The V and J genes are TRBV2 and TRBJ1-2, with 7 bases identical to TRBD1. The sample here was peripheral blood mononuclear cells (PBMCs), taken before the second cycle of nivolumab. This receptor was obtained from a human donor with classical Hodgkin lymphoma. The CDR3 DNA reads TGTGCCAGCACCGCCCGGACAGGAGATTACGGCTACACCTTC. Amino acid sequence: CASTARTGDYGYTF. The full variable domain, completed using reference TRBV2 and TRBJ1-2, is EPEVTQTPSHQVTQMGQEVILRCVPISNHLYFYWYRQILGQKVEFLVSFYNNEISEKSEIFDDQFSVERPDGSNFTLKIRSTKLEDSAMYFCASTARTGDYGYTFGSGTRLTVV.